These T cell receptor beta chains were read from a single sample in a study of control samples from healthy donors and cancer patients. Repertoires were generated with immunoSEQ multiplex PCR, while TCRdb's copy carries only in-frame clones and drops some. The sample contains around 150,000 clones, 75% to 90% of which appear only once. Input material: blood. The receptors shown here come from a man under 40 in good health. Each CDR3 is given with its conserved first and last residue. D genes are given only for firm matches. Size is omitted from some rows. Given values are once, few, many or a class for expanded clones.

V gene	J gene	D gene	clone size	CDR3 DNA	CDR3 protein
TRBV6-1	TRBJ1-2	-	-	TGTGCCAGCAGTGAAGTTGGGGCGCCCTATGGCTACACCTTC	CASSEVGAPYGYTF
TRBV2	TRBJ1-1	-	-	TGTGCCAGCAGAGTTTATAACTTATTGAACACTGAAGCTTTCTTT	CASRVYNLLNTEAFF
TRBV19	TRBJ2-1	TRBD1	-	TGTGCCAGTAGCCAAATCATCTCGGACAGGACCAATGAGCAGTTCTTC	CASSQIISDRTNEQFF
TRBV19	TRBJ1-1	-	-	TGTGCCAGTAGCACCTACAGAACACGTCTCAGCACTGAAGCTTTCTTT	CASSTYRTRLSTEAFF
TRBV29-1	TRBJ2-1	TRBD1	-	TGCAGCGTTGTCCACCCGACCGGGACAGGAGCCTACAATGAGCAGTTCTTC	CSVVHPTGTGAYNEQFF
TRBV10-3	TRBJ1-5	TRBD1	-	TGTGCCATCAGTGAGATGGACAGGGGATCCAATCAGCCCCAGCATTTT	CAISEMDRGSNQPQHF
TRBV7-8	TRBJ2-7	TRBD1	-	TGTGCCAGCAGCTTAGGTTTGCTTAGAGTTGCAGGGGGCTCCTACGAGCAGTACTTC	CASSLGLLRVAGGSYEQYF
TRBV2	TRBJ1-1	-	few	TGTGCCAGCACCCCTCTCACGGGGGGTAACACTGAAGCTTTCTTT	CASTPLTGGNTEAFF
TRBV11-2	TRBJ1-3	-	-	TGTGCCAGCAGCCCCGCTGGAAACACCATATATTTT	CASSPAGNTIYF
TRBV4-3	TRBJ1-4	-	-	TGCGCCAGCAGCCAAGATGGGAGGAGGGAGGGCGAAAAACTGTTTTTT	CASSQDGRREGEKLFF
TRBV4-1	TRBJ2-7	TRBD1	-	TGCGCCAGCAGCCAACCAGACAGGGGGATCCACGAGCAGTACTTC	CASSQPDRGIHEQYF
TRBV7-6	TRBJ2-7	TRBD2	-	TGTGCCAGCAGCTTAGAAGCGGGAGTCCACGAGCAGTACTTC	CASSLEAGVHEQYF
TRBV7-3	TRBJ2-1	TRBD2	-	TGTGCCAGCAGCCTACTAGCGGGGGCTTTGAACAATGAGCAGTTCTTC	CASSLLAGALNNEQFF